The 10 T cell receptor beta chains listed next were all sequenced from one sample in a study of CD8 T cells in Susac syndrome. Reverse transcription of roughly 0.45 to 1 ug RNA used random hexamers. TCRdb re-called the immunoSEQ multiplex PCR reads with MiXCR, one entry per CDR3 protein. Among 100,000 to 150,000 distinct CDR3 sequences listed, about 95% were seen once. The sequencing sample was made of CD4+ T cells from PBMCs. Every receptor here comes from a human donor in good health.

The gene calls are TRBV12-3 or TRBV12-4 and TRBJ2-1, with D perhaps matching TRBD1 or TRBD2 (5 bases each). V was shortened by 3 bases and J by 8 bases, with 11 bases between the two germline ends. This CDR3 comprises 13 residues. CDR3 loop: CASSFLGGDEQFF. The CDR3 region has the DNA TGTGCCAGCAGTTTCCTTGGGGGTGATGAGCAGTTCTTC.

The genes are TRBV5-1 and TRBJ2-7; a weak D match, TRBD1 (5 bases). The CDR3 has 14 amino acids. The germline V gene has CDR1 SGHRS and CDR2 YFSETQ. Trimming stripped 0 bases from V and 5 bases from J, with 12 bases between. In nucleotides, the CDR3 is TGCGCCAGCAGCTTGGATAGGGGTACGGACGAGCAGTACTTC. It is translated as CASSLDRGTDEQYF.

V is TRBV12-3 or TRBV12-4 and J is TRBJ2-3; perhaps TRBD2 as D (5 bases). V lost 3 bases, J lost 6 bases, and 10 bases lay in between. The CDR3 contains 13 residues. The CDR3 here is CASSFMRADTQYF. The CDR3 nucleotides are TGTGCCAGCAGTTTTATGCGGGCCGATACGCAGTATTTT.

The CDR3 loop reads CSVRRSENTEAFF. The CDR3 DNA follows: TGCAGCGTCCGCCGTAGCGAAAACACTGAAGCTTTCTTT. The chain carries TRBV29-1 and TRBJ1-1; D gene unclear. V lost 6 bases to trimming and J lost 2 bases, with 13 bases between them. The CDR3 runs 13 residues. From germline, CDR1 is SQVTM and CDR2 ANQGSEA.

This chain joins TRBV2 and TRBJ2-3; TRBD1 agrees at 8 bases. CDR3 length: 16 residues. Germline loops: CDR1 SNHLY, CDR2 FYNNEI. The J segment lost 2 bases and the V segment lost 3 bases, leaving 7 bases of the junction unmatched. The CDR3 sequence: CASSEARGLDTDTQYF. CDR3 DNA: TGTGCCAGCAGTGAGGCCAGGGGGCTGGACACAGATACGCAGTATTTT. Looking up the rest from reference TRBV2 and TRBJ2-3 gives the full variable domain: EPEVTQTPSHQVTQMGQEVILRCVPISNHLYFYWYRQILGQKVEFLVSFYNNEISEKSEIFDDQFSVERPDGSNFTLKIRSTKLEDSAMYFCASSEARGLDTDTQYFGPGTRLTVL.

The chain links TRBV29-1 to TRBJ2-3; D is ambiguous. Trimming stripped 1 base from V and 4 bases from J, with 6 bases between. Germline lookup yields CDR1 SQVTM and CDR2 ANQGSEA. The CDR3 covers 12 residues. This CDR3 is CSVEGGSDTQYF. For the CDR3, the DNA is TGCAGCGTTGAAGGGGGATCAGATACGCAGTATTTT.

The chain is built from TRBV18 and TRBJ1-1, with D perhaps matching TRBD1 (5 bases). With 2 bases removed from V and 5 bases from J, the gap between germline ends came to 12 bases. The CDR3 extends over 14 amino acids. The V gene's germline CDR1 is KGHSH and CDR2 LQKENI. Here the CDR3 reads CASSPFFRATEAFF. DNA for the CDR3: TGTGCCAGCTCACCATTTTTCAGGGCGACTGAAGCTTTCTTT.

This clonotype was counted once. For the CDR3, the DNA is TGTGCCAGCAGCCCCGACTACCAAGAGACCCAGTACTTC. This encodes CASSPDYQETQYF. The chain links TRBV3-1 to TRBJ2-5; D is unclear. This CDR3 is built from 13 residues. Germline loops: CDR1 LGHDT, CDR2 YNNKEL (reference sequence). Trimming removed 4 bases at V and 0 bases at J, with 6 bases between.

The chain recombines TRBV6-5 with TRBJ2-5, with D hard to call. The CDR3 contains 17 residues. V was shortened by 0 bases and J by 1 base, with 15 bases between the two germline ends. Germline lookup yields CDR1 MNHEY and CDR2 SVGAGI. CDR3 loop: CASSYSDVTAVQETQYF. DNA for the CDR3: TGTGCCAGCAGTTACTCCGACGTGACGGCCGTCCAAGAGACCCAGTACTTC.

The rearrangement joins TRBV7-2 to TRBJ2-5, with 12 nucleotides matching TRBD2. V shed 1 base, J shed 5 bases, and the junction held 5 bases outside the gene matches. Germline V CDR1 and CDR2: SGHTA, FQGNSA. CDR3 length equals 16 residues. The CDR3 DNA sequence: TGTGCCAGCAGCTTAGATCTAGCGGGAGGGTCGGAGACCCAGTACTTC. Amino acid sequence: CASSLDLAGGSETQYF.